This T cell receptor beta chain was identified during a study of T cell responses to AZD1222 COVID-19 vaccine. Points from the study as a whole: Distributed over spike, vaccine-associated CD4 TCRs predominated at 160-218 and 743-854. The study sampled repertoires only after the peak T cell response. Baseline seropositivity characterized only a handful of AZD1222 recipients. It should be noted that donors were predominantly white British and more often female, and clonal diversity was possibly underestimated.

Assay used: immunoSEQ multiplex PCR; TCRdb lists only in-frame clones, some missing. The data contain roughly 150,000 clones, approximately 88% of them singletons. Trimming took 6 bases from V and 1 from J; bases not matched to a gene: 4. Germline V gene sequence: CDR1 SGDLS, CDR2 YYNGEE. The CDR3 covers 15 residues. Of note for this clone: Its specificity is unknown.

Specimen: peripheral blood, collected on day 0 of MenACWY control vaccination. The chain couples TRBV9 to TRBJ2-2, with 9 bases fitting TRBD2. This sequence originates from an adult in good health. CDR3 amino acids: CASNAAGGNTGELFF. The DNA for the CDR3 is TGTGCCAGCAACGCAGCGGGGGGGAACACCGGGGAGCTGTTTTTT.